This T cell receptor (beta chain) was identified during a study of CD8 T cells in ankylosing spondylitis. V was shortened by 6 bases and J by 7 bases, with 21 bases between the two germline ends. Germline assignment: CDR1 DFQATT and CDR2 SNEGSKA (reference sequence). The CDR3 spans 14 residues. Study conclusions and caveats: Reportedly, matched ankylosing spondylitis synovial fluid was significantly enriched for disease-linked clones. Earlier authors reported some of these motif variants in reactive arthritis synovial fluid and blood.

As for this clonotype: The antigen is undetermined.

MiXCR, applied by TCRdb to the 5' RACE reads, yields one record per CDR3 protein. The sample comprises about 240,000 distinct CDR3 sequences, roughly 25% of which are singletons, and approximately 0.61% rests with the top ten. J is TRBJ2-5 and V is TRBV20-1; the D gene is possibly TRBD2 (6 bases). This sequence originates from a male donor with ankylosing spondylitis or in good health (not recorded which). Material for sequencing was blood, either unsorted or a sorted T cell fraction (not recorded which). This CDR3 is CSATPGTADGTQYF. The CDR3 DNA follows: TGCAGTGCAACCCCCGGGACTGCGGATGGGACCCAGTACTTC.